The rows below give T cell receptor beta chains drawn from one sample of a study of blood T cell repertoires in COVID-19. Sequencing used immunoSEQ multiplex PCR; TCRdb keeps in-frame clones, though not all of them. Of about 300,000 clones in the sample, about four fifths are singletons; the top ten hold around 1.6%. The sequenced sample was peripheral blood. All receptors come from a human donor with COVID-19, enrolled during active disease. The donor label of this sample is uncertain. The CDR3 runs from the conserved cysteine through the conserved F or W. Fields, in order: clone size, V gene, J gene, D gene, CDR3 protein, CDR3 DNA. D genes are given only for firm matches. Size tells how often a clone was seen (once, few, many) or the class of an expanded clone, and some rows leave it out.

clone_size: -; v_call: TRBV29-1; j_call: TRBJ1-1; d_call: TRBD1; cdr3_aa: CSLRRPGTGGVDEAFF; cdr3_nt: TGCAGCCTACGTCGACCCGGGACAGGGGGAGTTGATGAAGCTTTCTTT
clone_size: -; v_call: TRBV10-2; j_call: TRBJ2-3; d_call: -; cdr3_aa: CASSERRGSDTQYF; cdr3_nt: TGCGCCAGCAGTGAGCGCAGGGGATCAGATACGCAGTATTTT
clone_size: -; v_call: TRBV3-1/TRBV3-2; j_call: TRBJ1-2; d_call: -; cdr3_aa: CASSARVNYGYTF; cdr3_nt: TGTGCCAGCAGCGCCAGGGTTAACTATGGCTACACCTTC
clone_size: -; v_call: TRBV9; j_call: TRBJ1-4; d_call: TRBD1; cdr3_aa: CASSETGTDNEKLFF; cdr3_nt: TGTGCCAGCAGCGAAACCGGGACAGACAATGAAAAACTGTTTTTT
clone_size: -; v_call: TRBV28; j_call: TRBJ2-3; d_call: -; cdr3_aa: CASSLISDTQYF; cdr3_nt: TGTGCCAGCAGTTTAATCTCGGATACGCAGTATTTT
clone_size: -; v_call: TRBV6-5; j_call: TRBJ2-5; d_call: TRBD1; cdr3_aa: CASSPDRGETQYF; cdr3_nt: TGTGCCAGCAGTCCCGACAGGGGAGAGACCCAGTACTTC
clone_size: -; v_call: TRBV5-6; j_call: TRBJ1-3; d_call: -; cdr3_aa: CASSSTETGFGNTIYF; cdr3_nt: TGTGCCAGCAGCTCGACAGAGACCGGCTTCGGAAACACCATATATTTT
clone_size: -; v_call: TRBV4-3; j_call: TRBJ2-1; d_call: TRBD1; cdr3_aa: CASSHSLGGQGYNEQFF; cdr3_nt: TGCGCCAGCAGCCACTCGCTGGGGGGACAGGGATACAATGAGCAGTTCTTC
clone_size: -; v_call: TRBV19; j_call: TRBJ2-1; d_call: TRBD2; cdr3_aa: CASNILAGVSNEQFF; cdr3_nt: TGTGCCAGTAATATACTAGCGGGAGTGTCCAATGAGCAGTTCTTC
clone_size: -; v_call: TRBV5-1; j_call: TRBJ2-5; d_call: TRBD2; cdr3_aa: CASSFAGVREETQYF; cdr3_nt: TGCGCCAGCAGCTTTGCGGGAGTCAGGGAAGAGACCCAGTACTTC
clone_size: -; v_call: TRBV30; j_call: TRBJ2-7; d_call: -; cdr3_aa: CAWDLRDEQYF; cdr3_nt: TGTGCCTGGGACCTCCGGGACGAGCAGTACTTC
clone_size: few; v_call: TRBV28; j_call: TRBJ1-2; d_call: TRBD1; cdr3_aa: CASSLGRGQGYGYTF; cdr3_nt: TGTGCCAGCAGTTTAGGAAGGGGACAGGGCTATGGCTACACCTTC
clone_size: few; v_call: TRBV29-1; j_call: TRBJ2-1; d_call: TRBD2; cdr3_aa: CSVVPGGNEQFF; cdr3_nt: TGCAGCGTTGTACCGGGGGGCAATGAGCAGTTCTTC
clone_size: few; v_call: TRBV5-4; j_call: TRBJ1-2; d_call: -; cdr3_aa: CASSRTLEDSYGYTF; cdr3_nt: TGTGCCAGCAGCCGAACTCTGGAGGATTCCTATGGCTACACCTTC
clone_size: -; v_call: TRBV5-4; j_call: TRBJ2-6; d_call: -; cdr3_aa: CASSPDSHSGANVLTF; cdr3_nt: TGTGCCAGCAGCCCAGACAGCCACTCTGGGGCCAACGTCCTGACTTTC
clone_size: -; v_call: TRBV7-9; j_call: TRBJ2-1; d_call: TRBD1; cdr3_aa: CASSYRTGVGNEQFF; cdr3_nt: TGTGCCAGCAGCTATAGGACAGGGGTCGGGAATGAGCAGTTCTTC
clone_size: -; v_call: TRBV19; j_call: TRBJ1-2; d_call: -; cdr3_aa: CASNWQGEGYTF; cdr3_nt: TGTGCCAGTAATTGGCAGGGTGAAGGCTACACCTTC
clone_size: -; v_call: TRBV5-4; j_call: TRBJ2-3; d_call: TRBD2; cdr3_aa: CASSSRVLAAVTEDTQYF; cdr3_nt: TGTGCCAGCAGCTCCCGGGTACTAGCGGCCGTAACGGAGGATACGCAGTATTTT
clone_size: -; v_call: TRBV5-1; j_call: TRBJ2-7; d_call: TRBD2; cdr3_aa: CASSLEGTSGRDYEQYF; cdr3_nt: TGCGCCAGCAGCTTGGAGGGGACTAGCGGGAGGGACTACGAGCAGTACTTC
clone_size: once; v_call: TRBV9; j_call: TRBJ1-1; d_call: -; cdr3_aa: CASSVLGDTEAFF; cdr3_nt: TGTGCCAGCAGCGTCTTAGGGGACACTGAAGCTTTCTTT
clone_size: few; v_call: TRBV30; j_call: TRBJ1-2; d_call: TRBD1; cdr3_aa: CAGTQGGYGYTF; cdr3_nt: TGTGCCGGGACCCAGGGGGGCTATGGCTACACCTTC
clone_size: few; v_call: TRBV2; j_call: TRBJ1-3; d_call: -; cdr3_aa: CASSRSTASGNTIYF; cdr3_nt: TGTGCCAGCAGTAGATCGACAGCCTCTGGAAACACCATATATTTT
clone_size: -; v_call: TRBV18; j_call: TRBJ2-1; d_call: TRBD1; cdr3_aa: CASSPSGTGGQNEQFF; cdr3_nt: TGTGCCAGCTCACCTTCCGGGACAGGGGGGCAGAATGAGCAGTTCTTC
clone_size: -; v_call: TRBV6-1; j_call: TRBJ1-2; d_call: -; cdr3_aa: CASSDRVYGYTF; cdr3_nt: TGTGCCAGCAGTGACAGGGTCTATGGCTACACCTTC
clone_size: -; v_call: TRBV29-1; j_call: TRBJ2-3; d_call: -; cdr3_aa: CSVYKRDTDTQYF; cdr3_nt: TGCAGCGTTTATAAGCGAGACACAGATACGCAGTATTTT
clone_size: -; v_call: TRBV6-2/TRBV6-3; j_call: TRBJ2-6; d_call: TRBD2; cdr3_aa: CASSYPLAGLESSGANVLTF; cdr3_nt: TGTGCCAGCAGTTACCCTTTAGCGGGCCTAGAGAGCTCTGGGGCCAACGTCCTGACTTTC
clone_size: once; v_call: TRBV19; j_call: TRBJ2-7; d_call: -; cdr3_aa: CASGKEGSEQYF; cdr3_nt: TGTGCCAGTGGAAAGGAGGGCTCCGAGCAGTACTTC
clone_size: once; v_call: TRBV2; j_call: TRBJ2-7; d_call: TRBD1; cdr3_aa: CASSGVGQGVSYEQYF; cdr3_nt: TGTGCCAGCAGTGGGGTGGGACAGGGGGTCTCCTACGAGCAGTACTTC
clone_size: -; v_call: TRBV5-1; j_call: TRBJ2-2; d_call: -; cdr3_aa: CASSSRSPPGELFF; cdr3_nt: TGCGCCAGCAGCTCCCGTTCCCCCCCCGGGGAGCTGTTTTTT
clone_size: -; v_call: TRBV14; j_call: TRBJ2-3; d_call: TRBD1; cdr3_aa: CASSQAGGPGDTQYF; cdr3_nt: TGTGCCAGCAGCCAAGCAGGGGGACCGGGGGATACGCAGTATTTT
clone_size: -; v_call: TRBV28; j_call: TRBJ2-7; d_call: -; cdr3_aa: CASTRGGGNLTPEQYF; cdr3_nt: TGTGCCAGCACCCGAGGTGGAGGGAATCTAACTCCGGAGCAGTACTTC
clone_size: -; v_call: TRBV9; j_call: TRBJ2-7; d_call: -; cdr3_aa: CASSVGGRAYEQYF; cdr3_nt: TGTGCCAGCAGCGTAGGGGGCAGAGCCTACGAGCAGTACTTC
clone_size: -; v_call: TRBV4-2; j_call: TRBJ1-1; d_call: -; cdr3_aa: CASSQEVGGGTEAFF; cdr3_nt: TGTGCCAGCAGCCAAGAAGTCGGGGGGGGCACTGAAGCTTTCTTT
clone_size: -; v_call: TRBV24-1; j_call: TRBJ2-3; d_call: -; cdr3_aa: CATSDPVTDTQYF; cdr3_nt: TGTGCCACCAGTGACCCGGTCACAGATACGCAGTATTTT
clone_size: -; v_call: TRBV7-3; j_call: TRBJ2-1; d_call: -; cdr3_aa: CASSREGSPLNEQFF; cdr3_nt: TGTGCCAGCAGCCGGGAAGGTTCCCCCCTGAATGAGCAGTTCTTC
clone_size: -; v_call: TRBV28; j_call: TRBJ1-2; d_call: -; cdr3_aa: CASIADKGFFHGYTF; cdr3_nt: TGTGCCAGCATCGCCGACAAGGGGTTCTTCCATGGCTACACCTTC
clone_size: -; v_call: TRBV2; j_call: TRBJ1-4; d_call: -; cdr3_aa: CASSEALPEGLEKLFF; cdr3_nt: TGTGCCAGCAGTGAAGCGCTTCCGGAGGGGTTGGAAAAACTGTTTTTT
clone_size: -; v_call: TRBV2; j_call: TRBJ1-5; d_call: -; cdr3_aa: CASSETRGGPPQHF; cdr3_nt: TGTGCCAGCAGTGAAACAAGGGGAGGGCCGCCCCAGCATTTT
clone_size: few; v_call: TRBV3-1/TRBV3-2; j_call: TRBJ2-1; d_call: -; cdr3_aa: CASSPTTDSYNEQFF; cdr3_nt: TGTGCCAGCAGCCCCACGACAGACTCCTACAATGAGCAGTTCTTC
clone_size: -; v_call: TRBV19; j_call: TRBJ2-7; d_call: -; cdr3_aa: CASSTGYPQHEQYF; cdr3_nt: TGTGCCAGTAGTACGGGGTACCCCCAACACGAGCAGTACTTC
clone_size: -; v_call: TRBV3-1/TRBV3-2; j_call: TRBJ1-1; d_call: -; cdr3_aa: CASSQGTTNTEAFF; cdr3_nt: TGTGCCAGCAGCCAGGGGACAACGAACACTGAAGCTTTCTTT
clone_size: -; v_call: TRBV19; j_call: TRBJ2-7; d_call: TRBD2; cdr3_aa: CASSISLLAETYEQYF; cdr3_nt: TGTGCCAGTAGTATTTCGTTACTAGCGGAAACCTACGAGCAGTACTTC
clone_size: -; v_call: TRBV5-1; j_call: TRBJ2-6; d_call: -; cdr3_aa: CASSFEQVRGANVLTF; cdr3_nt: TGCGCCAGCAGCTTCGAACAGGTTCGAGGGGCCAACGTCCTGACTTTC
clone_size: -; v_call: TRBV5-1; j_call: TRBJ2-1; d_call: TRBD1; cdr3_aa: CASNPPRMGQGYNEQFF; cdr3_nt: TGCGCCAGCAACCCCCCAAGGATGGGACAGGGCTACAATGAGCAGTTCTTC
clone_size: -; v_call: TRBV7-3; j_call: TRBJ1-1; d_call: TRBD1; cdr3_aa: CASSSTGLNTEAFF; cdr3_nt: TGTGCCAGCAGCTCGACAGGGTTGAACACTGAAGCTTTCTTT
clone_size: -; v_call: TRBV4-3; j_call: TRBJ2-3; d_call: TRBD2; cdr3_aa: CASSQVVASGSTDTQYF; cdr3_nt: TGCGCCAGCAGCCAAGTTGTGGCCAGCGGGAGTACAGATACGCAGTATTTT
clone_size: -; v_call: TRBV2; j_call: TRBJ2-5; d_call: TRBD1; cdr3_aa: CASSRTRTGAETQYF; cdr3_nt: TGTGCCAGCAGTCGAACTCGGACAGGCGCGGAGACCCAGTACTTC
clone_size: -; v_call: TRBV30; j_call: TRBJ1-5; d_call: -; cdr3_aa: CAWSHPPGPQHF; cdr3_nt: TGTGCCTGGAGCCACCCCCCGGGGCCCCAGCATTTT
clone_size: -; v_call: TRBV5-1; j_call: TRBJ2-3; d_call: TRBD2; cdr3_aa: CASSLGLAGSTDTQYF; cdr3_nt: TGCGCCAGCAGCTTGGGGCTAGCGGGAAGCACAGATACGCAGTATTTT
clone_size: -; v_call: TRBV4-2; j_call: TRBJ1-3; d_call: TRBD1; cdr3_aa: CASSQVPGGGGNTIYF; cdr3_nt: TGTGCCAGCAGCCAAGTTCCAGGGGGAGGTGGAAACACCATATATTTT
clone_size: -; v_call: TRBV9; j_call: TRBJ2-1; d_call: TRBD2; cdr3_aa: CASSVRSLTSGRGEQFF; cdr3_nt: TGTGCCAGCAGCGTAAGGAGTCTGACTAGCGGGAGGGGTGAGCAGTTCTTC
clone_size: -; v_call: TRBV2; j_call: TRBJ1-1; d_call: -; cdr3_aa: CASSGEEGAFF; cdr3_nt: TGTGCCAGCAGTGGGGAGGAGGGGGCTTTCTTT
clone_size: -; v_call: TRBV28; j_call: TRBJ1-2; d_call: -; cdr3_aa: CASRGTPNYGYTF; cdr3_nt: TGTGCCAGCCGGGGAACCCCTAACTATGGCTACACCTTC
clone_size: -; v_call: TRBV10-1; j_call: TRBJ2-5; d_call: -; cdr3_aa: CASSECVGETQYF; cdr3_nt: TGCGCCAGCAGTGAGTGCGTCGGAGAGACCCAGTACTTC
clone_size: -; v_call: TRBV28; j_call: TRBJ2-1; d_call: -; cdr3_aa: CASSLLGGNEQFF; cdr3_nt: TGTGCCAGCAGTTTATTAGGCGGGAATGAGCAGTTCTTC
clone_size: -; v_call: TRBV10-3; j_call: TRBJ2-1; d_call: -; cdr3_aa: CAISPEGRPHQFF; cdr3_nt: TGTGCCATCAGCCCGGAGGGACGTCCTCACCAGTTCTTC
clone_size: -; v_call: TRBV4-1; j_call: TRBJ2-1; d_call: TRBD2; cdr3_aa: CASSQGTSGSLNGEQFF; cdr3_nt: TGCGCCAGCAGCCAAGGGACTAGCGGGAGTTTAAATGGTGAGCAGTTCTTC
clone_size: -; v_call: TRBV30; j_call: TRBJ1-3; d_call: TRBD1; cdr3_aa: CAGMDRVAGNTIYF; cdr3_nt: TGTGCCGGAATGGACAGGGTAGCTGGAAACACCATATATTTT
clone_size: -; v_call: TRBV28; j_call: TRBJ1-3; d_call: -; cdr3_aa: CASSPPWGPSGNTIYF; cdr3_nt: TGTGCCAGCAGCCCCCCATGGGGCCCGTCTGGAAACACCATATATTTT
clone_size: -; v_call: TRBV28; j_call: TRBJ2-7; d_call: -; cdr3_aa: CASNDQGPTYEQYF; cdr3_nt: TGTGCCAGCAATGACCAGGGCCCGACCTACGAGCAGTACTTC